This is a list of T cell receptor beta chains from one sample in a study of blood T cell repertoires in COVID-19. This table comes from immunoSEQ multiplex PCR, and its TCRdb copy is limited to in-frame clones, with some not included. The sample yields 60,000 or so clones, more than 80% seen once. Sequenced material: peripheral blood. The receptors shown here come from a human donor with active COVID-19. The donor label of this sample is uncertain. The CDR3 runs from the conserved cysteine through the conserved F or W. The order of the fields is J gene, V gene, clone size, CDR3 length, D gene, CDR3 DNA, CDR3 protein. A D gene is named only where the DNA matches it firmly. Clone size is shown for a subset of rows, as once, few, many or a class of expanded clone.

j_call: TRBJ1-3; v_call: TRBV6-2/TRBV6-3; clone_size: NA; cdr3_length: 15; d_call: NA; cdr3_nt: TGTGCCAGCAGTGCCATACGGGGATCTGGAAACACCATATATTTT; cdr3_aa: CASSAIRGSGNTIYF
j_call: TRBJ1-5; v_call: TRBV19; clone_size: NA; cdr3_length: 15; d_call: TRBD1; cdr3_nt: TGTGCCAGTAAGGACAGGCATGTTGGCAATCAGCCCCAGCATTTT; cdr3_aa: CASKDRHVGNQPQHF
j_call: TRBJ2-7; v_call: TRBV10-3; clone_size: NA; cdr3_length: 16; d_call: TRBD2; cdr3_nt: TGTGCCATCAGTGTACTACTAGCGGGAGGTATTAACGAGCAGTACTTC; cdr3_aa: CAISVLLAGGINEQYF
j_call: TRBJ2-1; v_call: TRBV5-1; clone_size: once; cdr3_length: 19; d_call: TRBD1; cdr3_nt: TGCGCCAGCAGCCTCTCCGGGACAGGGGGCCTCCTAGCCTACAATGAGCAGTTCTTC; cdr3_aa: CASSLSGTGGLLAYNEQFF
j_call: TRBJ1-2; v_call: TRBV5-6; clone_size: NA; cdr3_length: 14; d_call: NA; cdr3_nt: TGTGCCAGCAGCACCGGACAGCCTAACTATGGCTACACCTTC; cdr3_aa: CASSTGQPNYGYTF
j_call: TRBJ1-2; v_call: TRBV2; clone_size: NA; cdr3_length: 14; d_call: NA; cdr3_nt: TGTGCCAGCAGTGAAGTTCAGGCCTACTATGGCTACACCTTC; cdr3_aa: CASSEVQAYYGYTF
j_call: TRBJ2-2; v_call: TRBV5-5; clone_size: NA; cdr3_length: 16; d_call: TRBD1; cdr3_nt: TGTGCCAGCAGCTTGGGTCAGGGGGCGAACACCGGGGAGCTGTTTTTT; cdr3_aa: CASSLGQGANTGELFF
j_call: TRBJ1-4; v_call: TRBV7-9; clone_size: NA; cdr3_length: 14; d_call: NA; cdr3_nt: TGTGCCAGCAGCTTAGCGGGGGCCCCAGAAAAACTGTTTTTT; cdr3_aa: CASSLAGAPEKLFF
j_call: TRBJ2-7; v_call: TRBV29-1; clone_size: NA; cdr3_length: 12; d_call: TRBD1; cdr3_nt: TGCAGCGCCACCGGGACAGGGTTCGAGCAGTACTTC; cdr3_aa: CSATGTGFEQYF
j_call: TRBJ2-2; v_call: TRBV6-5; clone_size: NA; cdr3_length: 15; d_call: TRBD2; cdr3_nt: TGTGCCAGCAGCATACTAGCGGGGGACACCGGGGAGCTGTTTTTT; cdr3_aa: CASSILAGDTGELFF
j_call: TRBJ2-5; v_call: TRBV11-2; clone_size: NA; cdr3_length: 13; d_call: NA; cdr3_nt: TGTGCCAGCAGGGGAGACCTCCGAGGGACCCAGTACTTC; cdr3_aa: CASRGDLRGTQYF
j_call: TRBJ2-5; v_call: TRBV2; clone_size: once; cdr3_length: 13; d_call: NA; cdr3_nt: TGTGCCAGCTCATCGGAGGGCCGGGAGACCCAGTACTTC; cdr3_aa: CASSSEGRETQYF
j_call: TRBJ2-7; v_call: TRBV13; clone_size: NA; cdr3_length: 13; d_call: NA; cdr3_nt: TGTGCCAGCAGGAACCGGGAGAACTACGAGCAGTACTTC; cdr3_aa: CASRNRENYEQYF
j_call: TRBJ1-2; v_call: TRBV28; clone_size: NA; cdr3_length: 14; d_call: TRBD1; cdr3_nt: TGTGCCAGCAGGGACAGGGGTTTAAACTATGGCTACACCTTC; cdr3_aa: CASRDRGLNYGYTF
j_call: TRBJ2-5; v_call: TRBV15; clone_size: NA; cdr3_length: 16; d_call: TRBD2; cdr3_nt: TGTGCCACCAGCAGCAGGACTAGCGGGAGATGGGAGACCCAGTACTTC; cdr3_aa: CATSSRTSGRWETQYF
j_call: TRBJ1-4; v_call: TRBV7-9; clone_size: few; cdr3_length: 14; d_call: TRBD1; cdr3_nt: TGTGCCAGCAGCTTTGAACAGGGGAGGGAAAAACTGTTTTTT; cdr3_aa: CASSFEQGREKLFF
j_call: TRBJ2-2; v_call: TRBV5-1; clone_size: NA; cdr3_length: 15; d_call: TRBD1; cdr3_nt: TGCGCCAGCAGCCCGGACAGGGGGCACACCGGGGAGCTGTTTTTT; cdr3_aa: CASSPDRGHTGELFF
j_call: TRBJ2-1; v_call: TRBV6-2/TRBV6-3; clone_size: NA; cdr3_length: 15; d_call: TRBD2; cdr3_nt: TGTGCCAGCAGTTCCCCGACTAGCGGCTACAATGAGCAGTTCTTC; cdr3_aa: CASSSPTSGYNEQFF
j_call: TRBJ2-3; v_call: TRBV4-1; clone_size: NA; cdr3_length: 16; d_call: TRBD1; cdr3_nt: TGCGCCAGCAGCCAACAGGGACAGATTAGCACAGATACGCAGTATTTT; cdr3_aa: CASSQQGQISTDTQYF
j_call: TRBJ2-3; v_call: TRBV2; clone_size: NA; cdr3_length: 13; d_call: TRBD2; cdr3_nt: TGTGCCAGCAGCTTAGCGGGGGGATCCCGGGGGTATTTT; cdr3_aa: CASSLAGGSRGYF
j_call: TRBJ2-5; v_call: TRBV30; clone_size: NA; cdr3_length: 13; d_call: NA; cdr3_nt: TGTGCCTGGAGTTCGGGTGGTCGCGAGACCCAGTACTTC; cdr3_aa: CAWSSGGRETQYF
j_call: TRBJ2-3; v_call: TRBV7-2; clone_size: NA; cdr3_length: 18; d_call: TRBD2; cdr3_nt: TGTGCCAGCAGTCCGACTAGCGGGAGAATGTTTGGGACAGATACGCAGTATTTT; cdr3_aa: CASSPTSGRMFGTDTQYF
j_call: TRBJ2-5; v_call: TRBV7-2; clone_size: NA; cdr3_length: 16; d_call: TRBD1; cdr3_nt: TGTGCCAGCAGCTTAGGGGACAGGGGAAACCAAGAGACCCAGTACTTC; cdr3_aa: CASSLGDRGNQETQYF
j_call: TRBJ2-6; v_call: TRBV27; clone_size: few; cdr3_length: 14; d_call: NA; cdr3_nt: TGTGCCAGCAGCGACAGGTCTGGGGCCAACGTCCTGACTTTC; cdr3_aa: CASSDRSGANVLTF
j_call: TRBJ2-1; v_call: TRBV5-4; clone_size: once; cdr3_length: 15; d_call: TRBD1; cdr3_nt: TGTGCCAGCACCCCTGGACAGGGGATCTACAATGAGCAGTTCTTC; cdr3_aa: CASTPGQGIYNEQFF
j_call: TRBJ2-1; v_call: TRBV6-6; clone_size: NA; cdr3_length: 16; d_call: TRBD1; cdr3_nt: TGTGCCAGCAGGCCAATCACAGGGGGCTCCTACAATGAGCAGTTCTTC; cdr3_aa: CASRPITGGSYNEQFF
j_call: TRBJ2-5; v_call: TRBV11-2; clone_size: NA; cdr3_length: 15; d_call: NA; cdr3_nt: TGTGCCAGCAGCTTACATCAAGTGGCCCAAGAGACCCAGTACTTC; cdr3_aa: CASSLHQVAQETQYF
j_call: TRBJ1-5; v_call: TRBV7-2; clone_size: NA; cdr3_length: 15; d_call: NA; cdr3_nt: TGTGCCAGCAGCTCAGGCCAGGGGAGCAATCAGCCCCAGCATTTT; cdr3_aa: CASSSGQGSNQPQHF
j_call: TRBJ2-3; v_call: TRBV5-4; clone_size: NA; cdr3_length: 15; d_call: NA; cdr3_nt: TGTGCCTGCAGAGGGGGGGGCACCAGCACAGATACGCAGTATTTT; cdr3_aa: CACRGGGTSTDTQYF
j_call: TRBJ2-3; v_call: TRBV6-4; clone_size: NA; cdr3_length: 17; d_call: TRBD2; cdr3_nt: TGTGCCAGCAGTAGTTCCCTCCTAGCGGGGGGGACCCATCCGCAGTATTTT; cdr3_aa: CASSSSLLAGGTHPQYF
j_call: TRBJ2-1; v_call: TRBV11-2; clone_size: NA; cdr3_length: 15; d_call: TRBD2; cdr3_nt: TGTGCCAGCAGCTTTTCGGGCGGGGGGGCCGATGAGCAGTTCTTC; cdr3_aa: CASSFSGGGADEQFF
j_call: TRBJ2-5; v_call: TRBV11-2; clone_size: NA; cdr3_length: 14; d_call: TRBD1; cdr3_nt: TGTGCCAGCAGCTCCGACAGGGGGCGGGAGACCCAGTACTTC; cdr3_aa: CASSSDRGRETQYF
j_call: TRBJ2-1; v_call: TRBV5-6; clone_size: few; cdr3_length: 16; d_call: NA; cdr3_nt: TGTGCCAGCAGCCCCTTTTCTAGAGGGAGGTACAATGAGCAGTTCTTC; cdr3_aa: CASSPFSRGRYNEQFF
j_call: TRBJ1-5; v_call: TRBV7-9; clone_size: NA; cdr3_length: 13; d_call: NA; cdr3_nt: TGTGCCAGCAGCTCAGGGGGCAATCAGCCCCAGCATTTT; cdr3_aa: CASSSGGNQPQHF
j_call: TRBJ2-7; v_call: TRBV9; clone_size: NA; cdr3_length: 15; d_call: NA; cdr3_nt: TGTGCCAGCAGCGCGAACCGGGACACCCCCTACGAGCAGTACTTC; cdr3_aa: CASSANRDTPYEQYF
j_call: TRBJ2-7; v_call: TRBV6-1; clone_size: NA; cdr3_length: 13; d_call: NA; cdr3_nt: TGTGCCAGCAGTGAACTGATACTCCACGAGCAGTACTTC; cdr3_aa: CASSELILHEQYF
j_call: TRBJ2-3; v_call: TRBV9; clone_size: once; cdr3_length: 15; d_call: TRBD1; cdr3_nt: TGTGCCAGCAGCGTAGAGGGACAGGGGACAGATACGCAGTATTTT; cdr3_aa: CASSVEGQGTDTQYF
j_call: TRBJ2-3; v_call: TRBV6-2/TRBV6-3; clone_size: NA; cdr3_length: 16; d_call: NA; cdr3_nt: TGTGCCAGCAGTTTTAGGGGGGGAATAGTGACAGATACGCAGTATTTT; cdr3_aa: CASSFRGGIVTDTQYF
j_call: TRBJ2-1; v_call: TRBV3-1/TRBV3-2; clone_size: NA; cdr3_length: 16; d_call: TRBD2; cdr3_nt: TGTGCCAGCAGCCACATCACTAGCGGGGCCTACAATGAGCAGTTCTTC; cdr3_aa: CASSHITSGAYNEQFF
j_call: TRBJ2-4; v_call: TRBV3-1/TRBV3-2; clone_size: NA; cdr3_length: 18; d_call: NA; cdr3_nt: TGTGCCAGCAGCCAAGATTTCTCGGGAGATGGAGCCAAAAACATTCAGTACTTC; cdr3_aa: CASSQDFSGDGAKNIQYF
j_call: TRBJ2-3; v_call: TRBV7-2; clone_size: NA; cdr3_length: 17; d_call: TRBD2; cdr3_nt: TGTGCCAGCAGCTCGGGACTAGCGGGGGGTAGCACAGATACGCAGTATTTT; cdr3_aa: CASSSGLAGGSTDTQYF